These 28 T cell receptor beta chains share one sample of origin, sequenced in a study of post-analysis software for immune sequencing data. General study points: Patients had higher frequencies than controls of about 5 TRBV segments, including TRBV5-6, TRBV5-1 and TRBV20-1.

cDNA libraries of TCR beta carried unique molecular identifiers. TCRdb itself ran the PCR reads through MiXCR, one entry per CDR3 protein. The table includes roughly 700,000 distinct CDR3 sequences, about 27% detected once. Their antigens remain unidentified. The sequencing sample was made of blood. The receptors originated from a girl aged 5 to 17 with multiple sclerosis.

The chain carries TRBV20-1 and TRBJ1-5; D not certain. The CDR3 sequence is 15 residues long. V was pared by 3 bases and J by 1 base, with 13 bases between. CDR1 and CDR2 (germline): DFQATT, SNEGSKA (reference sequence). The DNA of the CDR3 is TGCAGTGCTAGCTTGACCACCGGGAGCAATCAGCCCCAGCATTTT. Encoded protein: CSASLTTGSNQPQHF.

The genes are TRBV4-2 and TRBJ1-6, with D hard to call. The germline V and J ends were trimmed by 4 bases and 7 bases, with 14 bases remaining between them. CDR1 and CDR2 (germline): LGHNA, YNFKEQ. This CDR3 is 15 amino acids long. DNA for the CDR3: TGTGCCAGCAGCCTTACTCCAGGCCCCAATTCACCCCTCCACTTT. This codes for CASSLTPGPNSPLHF.

The chain's CDR3 is CASSRQTGAGNQPQHF. Here the CDR3 DNA reads TGTGCCAGCAGCCGCCAGACAGGGGCCGGCAATCAGCCCCAGCATTTT. The V and J genes are TRBV12-3 or TRBV12-4 and TRBJ1-5, with 8 bases matching TRBD1. CDR3 length equals 16 residues. With 6 bases clipped from V and 2 bases from J, the junction kept 9 bases outside the gene matches.

This clonotype was observed a few times. The chain combines TRBV12-3 or TRBV12-4 with TRBJ1-5; 10 bases match TRBD1. V shed 4 bases and J 4 bases; nucleotides not matched to a gene: 7. This CDR3 has 16 residues. Here the CDR3 DNA reads TGTGCCAGCAGTTCCGGGACAGGGGCTGGTAATCAGCCCCAGCATTTT. Translated: CASSSGTGAGNQPQHF.

V usage is TRBV7-2 and J usage is TRBJ2-1; maybe TRBD1 (5 bases). The germline CDR1 and CDR2 sequences are SGHTA and FQGNSA. The CDR3 runs to 16 residues. V shed 2 bases and J shed 2 bases, with 13 bases lying between them. Here the CDR3 reads CASSLRQGETYNEQFF. CDR3 DNA sequence: TGTGCCAGCAGCTTACGGCAGGGTGAAACCTACAATGAGCAGTTCTTC.

The J gene is TRBJ2-3, the V gene TRBV4-2; TRBD2 matches 10 bases. Germline assignment: CDR1 LGHNA and CDR2 YNFKEQ. J lost 5 bases, V lost 0 bases, and 5 bases had no gene match. This CDR3 contains 16 residues. This CDR3 is CASSQDALAGGDTQYF. For the CDR3, the DNA is TGTGCCAGCAGCCAAGATGCGTTAGCGGGAGGAGATACGCAGTATTTT.

This clonotype came up a few times. This rearrangement joins TRBV5-1 to TRBJ2-7, with D possibly being TRBD1 (6 bases). From germline, CDR1 is SGHRS and CDR2 YFSETQ. The CDR3 sequence is 14 residues long. The V end was cut by 0 bases, the J end by 7 bases, with 14 bases between. CDR3 nucleotides: TGCGCCAGCAGCTTGGATCCAGGGGTCGGAGAGCAGTACTTC. Translating gives CASSLDPGVGEQYF.

The rearrangement links TRBV20-1 to TRBJ2-7; D not certain. CDR1 is DFQATT and CDR2 is SNEGSKA in the germline V gene (reference sequence). V was pared by 4 bases and J by 3 bases, with 22 bases between. CDR3 length equals 16 residues. CDR3 sequence: CSANQRSGSLNYEQYF. The CDR3 coding sequence is TGCAGTGCTAACCAGAGGTCAGGATCCCTTAACTACGAGCAGTACTTC.

CDR3: CASSLRQASSYNEQFF. The CDR3, as DNA: TGCGCCAGCAGCTTAAGACAGGCCTCCTCCTACAATGAGCAGTTCTTC. The J gene is TRBJ2-1, the V gene TRBV5-1, with D possibly TRBD1 on 6 matching bases. The germline gives CDR1 SGHRS, CDR2 YFSETQ. The V and J ends lost 2 bases and 0 bases respectively, with 12 bases between them. CDR3 length: 16 amino acids.

This clonotype was seen ten or more times. V usage is TRBV6-6 and J usage is TRBJ2-3, with D possibly matching TRBD2 (5 bases). The CDR3 has 15 residues. The V end lost 6 bases, the J end lost 0 bases, and 13 bases lay between the germline ends. CDR1 MNHNY and CDR2 SVGAGI come from the germline V gene (reference sequence). CDR3 DNA: TGTGCCAGCAGCTTCAGCGGTGCTAGCACAGATACGCAGTATTTT. Its protein is CASSFSGASTDTQYF.

This clonotype was observed a handful of times. The chain has TRBV20-1 and TRBJ2-3, with 11 bases lining up with TRBD1. Germline CDR1 reads DFQATT; CDR2 reads SNEGSKA (reference sequence). The CDR3 consists of 17 residues. J gave up 1 base and V 6 bases, and 12 bases lay outside the gene matches. CDR3 nucleotides: TGCAGTGCCCCGGGACAGGGGGACCGTTTACGCACAGATACGCAGTATTTT. The encoded protein is CSAPGQGDRLRTDTQYF.

This clonotype was detected a few times. The chain carries TRBV28 and TRBJ2-1, with TRBD1 matching over 10 bases. The CDR3 runs to 15 residues. Losses at the gene ends were 7 bases for V and 5 bases for J; bases not matched to a gene: 8. Germline assignment: CDR1 MDHEN and CDR2 SYDVKM. Here the CDR3 reads CASNPWTGGDNEQFF. DNA for the CDR3: TGTGCCAGCAATCCCTGGACAGGGGGGGACAATGAGCAGTTCTTC.

This clonotype was seen only a few times. V is TRBV4-3 and J is TRBJ2-1, with TRBD1 matching 9 bases. Germline-derived CDR1 and CDR2 are LGHNA and YSLEER. The ends lost 1 base at V and 9 bases at J; junction bases unmatched: 7. This CDR3 region has 15 residues. The CDR3 sequence: CASSQGTGAPPEQFF. CDR3 in DNA: TGCGCCAGCAGCCAAGGGACAGGGGCGCCCCCTGAGCAGTTCTTC.

This clonotype was detected a few times. V gene TRBV7-8 combines with J gene TRBJ2-1; D call uncertain. The CDR3 is made up of 13 amino acids. From germline, CDR1 is SGHVS and CDR2 FQNEAQ. The V and J ends lost 1 base and 6 bases respectively, with 7 bases between them. Written as DNA, the CDR3 is TGTGCCAGCAGCTTAGTTGGAACCAATGAGCAGTTCTTC. Amino acids: CASSLVGTNEQFF.

As for this clonotype: The junction shows a germline mismatch at one end, possibly a read error. This chain joins TRBV5-1 and TRBJ2-6, with a tentative D call TRBD1 (6 bases). In germline, CDR1 is SGHRS, CDR2 YFSETQ. The CDR3 is 14 residues long. CDR3 sequence reads: CATRGSTGTNVLTF. CDR3 DNA sequence: TGCGCCACCAGGGGTTCTACTGGGACCAACGTCCTGACTTTC.

Ten or more counts support this clonotype. The CDR3, as DNA: TGCAGCGCAAGACTAGCGGGAGGGGGTAATGAGCAGTTCTTC. Protein: CSARLAGGGNEQFF. The chain couples TRBV20-1 to TRBJ2-1, with TRBD2 identical over 14 bases. Germline CDR1 and CDR2: DFQATT and SNEGSKA (reference sequence). The length of the CDR3 is 14 residues.

This clonotype was detected a few times. The chain uses TRBV27 and TRBJ2-7, with D maybe TRBD1 (5 bases). Trimming shortened V by 5 bases and J by 5 bases, and 25 bases separated the two germline ends. CDR1 is MNHEY and CDR2 is SMNVEV in the germline V gene (reference sequence). CDR3 length: 17 amino acids. CDR3 loop: CASSPLRGSGSLHEQYF. The CDR3 DNA is TGTGCCAGCAGTCCTCTAAGGGGCAGTGGTTCCCTCCACGAGCAGTACTTC.

The chain has TRBV6-6 and TRBJ1-2; 7 bases match TRBD1. Germline trimming cut 5 bases from V and 8 bases from J; bases unmatched to any gene: 11. Germline V gene data show CDR1 as MNHNY and CDR2 as SVGAGI (reference sequence). The CDR3 has 14 amino acids. The CDR3 protein is CASSLQGKAPGYTF. CDR3 bases: TGTGCCAGCAGTCTACAGGGGAAGGCCCCAGGCTACACCTTC.

This clonotype was picked up a small number of times. The rearrangement joins TRBV5-5 to TRBJ2-1, with 11 bases aligning to TRBD1. This CDR3 comprises 16 residues. Per germline, CDR1 SGHKS and CDR2 YYEKEE (reference sequence). V gave up 4 bases and J gave up 5 bases; unmatched junction bases: 8. The CDR3, as DNA: TGTGCCAGCAGCCCGGGGGACAGGGGGGGGAACAATGAGCAGTTCTTC. This translates into CASSPGDRGGNNEQFF.

The chain recombines TRBV7-2 with TRBJ2-7, with 8 bases lining up with TRBD1. The trim removed 1 base at V and 4 bases at J, leaving 6 bases unmatched. This CDR3 region has 15 residues. Germline V gene lookup returns CDR1 SGHTA and CDR2 FQGNSA. The DNA of the CDR3 is TGTGCCAGCAGCTTAGAAGCAGGGGGCATGTACGAGCAGTACTTC. Translating it yields CASSLEAGGMYEQYF.

A remark on this clonotype: Compared with germline, one end of the junction differs, possibly owing to a read error. The CDR3 loop reads CDSSLSLNYGYTF. The CDR3, as DNA: TGTGACAGCAGTTTATCCTTAAACTATGGCTACACCTTC. The chain uses TRBV28 and TRBJ1-2; D remains ambiguous. The V gene's germline CDR1 is MDHEN and CDR2 SYDVKM. The CDR3 spans 13 residues.

V usage is TRBV7-9 and J usage is TRBJ2-3, with a weak D call TRBD2 (6 bases). From germline, CDR1 is SEHNR and CDR2 FQNEAQ (reference sequence). V was pared by 8 bases and J by 6 bases, with 18 bases between. CDR3 length equals 14 residues. The CDR3 region is CASGDLRDFDTQYF. The CDR3 bases are TGTGCCAGCGGGGACCTCCGGGACTTCGATACGCAGTATTTT.

A remark on this clonotype: Germline and junction disagree at one end, which may indicate a read error. The chain is built from TRBV7-7 and TRBJ2-7, with 12 bases matching TRBD2. The germline gives CDR1 SSHAT, CDR2 FNYEAQ (reference sequence). The length of the CDR3 is 15 residues. The CDR3, as DNA: TGTGCTAGCAGCCCGCTGACTAGCGGGGGTGGGGCCCAGTACTTC. This encodes CASSPLTSGGGAQYF. The whole variable domain, remainder taken from reference TRBV7-7 and TRBJ2-7, is GAGVSQSPRYKVTKRGQDVTLRCDPISSHATLYWYQQALGQGPEFLTYFNYEAQPDKSGLPSDRFSAERPEGSISTLTIQRTEQRDSAMYRCASSPLTSGGGAQYFGPGTRLTVT.

This clonotype has a handful of counts. The chain recombines TRBV20-1 with TRBJ2-3; no clear D gene. The V and J ends lost 7 bases and 0 bases respectively, with 14 bases between them. This CDR3 comprises 14 residues. The V gene's germline CDR1 is DFQATT and CDR2 SNEGSKA (reference sequence). CDR3 bases: TGCAGTGGGCGACGAGACGGGAGCACAGATACGCAGTATTTT. Encoded protein: CSGRRDGSTDTQYF.

This chain links TRBV18 with TRBJ2-3; D is uncertain. This CDR3 spans 15 amino acids. The V end was cut by 0 bases, the J end by 0 bases, with 7 bases between. The V gene's germline CDR1 is KGHSH and CDR2 LQKENI. CDR3 in DNA: TGTGCCAGCTCACCACCTCACAGCAGCACAGATACGCAGTATTTT. Protein product: CASSPPHSSTDTQYF.

This clonotype turned up a few times. V gene TRBV12-3 or TRBV12-4 combines with J gene TRBJ2-1; 12 nucleotides line up with TRBD2. V lost 5 bases and J lost 9; bases outside the gene matches: 8. The CDR3 spans 15 residues. CDR3 residues: CASSRSTSGSGEQFF. The CDR3 coding sequence is TGTGCCAGCAGTCGCTCGACTAGCGGGAGCGGTGAGCAGTTCTTC.

J is TRBJ2-3 and V is TRBV5-1; 9 bases match TRBD2. The CDR3 is 14 amino acids. J lost 4 bases, V lost 2 bases, and 2 bases had no gene match. Germline assignment: CDR1 SGHRS and CDR2 YFSETQ. The CDR3 reads CASSFGTSPDTQYF. The DNA for the CDR3 is TGCGCCAGCAGCTTCGGGACTAGCCCAGATACGCAGTATTTT.

The chain links TRBV3-1 to TRBJ2-1; 8 bases align to TRBD2. The CDR3 consists of 14 residues. Germline-derived CDR1 and CDR2 are LGHDT and YNNKEL (reference sequence). The V and J ends lost 4 bases and 7 bases, in that order; junction bases with no gene match: 6. Here the CDR3 reads CASSPTGGPNEQFF. The CDR3 coding sequence is TGTGCCAGCAGCCCCACGGGGGGGCCAAATGAGCAGTTCTTC.